This TCR beta chain came from a study of blood T cell repertoires in COVID-19. Study information: From the United States, Italy and Spain came samples of acute and convalescent COVID-19.

The table came from immunoSEQ multiplex PCR; TCRdb's copy has only in-frame clones and leaves some out. The sample lists about 140,000 clones; about 91% were seen once. Germline CDR1 reads MNHEY; CDR2 reads SMNVEV (reference sequence). The CDR3 totals 15 residues. With 3 bases clipped from V and 5 bases from J, the junction kept 6 bases outside the gene matches. Sequenced sample: peripheral blood. The receptor was isolated from a woman aged 60-75 years with acute or convalescent COVID-19. The V call is TRBV27, the J call TRBJ2-5; 10 nucleotides match TRBD2. The DNA of the CDR3 is TGTGCCAGCAGTTTGCTAGCGGGGGTCGGGGAGACCCAGTACTTC. Its protein product is CASSLLAGVGETQYF.